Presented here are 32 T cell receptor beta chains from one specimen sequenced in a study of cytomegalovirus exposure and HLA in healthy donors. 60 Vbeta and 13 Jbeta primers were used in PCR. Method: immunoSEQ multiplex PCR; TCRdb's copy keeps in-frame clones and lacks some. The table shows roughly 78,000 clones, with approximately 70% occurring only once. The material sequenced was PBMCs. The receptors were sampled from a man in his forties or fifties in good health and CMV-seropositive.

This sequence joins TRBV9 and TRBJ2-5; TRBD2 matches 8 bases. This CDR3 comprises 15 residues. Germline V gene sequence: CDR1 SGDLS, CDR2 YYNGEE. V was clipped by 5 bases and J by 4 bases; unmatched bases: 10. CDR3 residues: CASSPAGTRGETQYF. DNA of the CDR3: TGTGCCAGCAGTCCAGCCGGGACTAGAGGAGAGACCCAGTACTTC. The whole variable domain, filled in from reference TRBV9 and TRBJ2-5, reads DSGVTQTPKHLITATGQRVTLRCSPRSGDLSVYWYQQSLDQGLQFLIQYYNGEERAKGNILERFSAQQFPDLHSELNLSSLELGDSALYFCASSPAGTRGETQYFGPGTRLLVL.

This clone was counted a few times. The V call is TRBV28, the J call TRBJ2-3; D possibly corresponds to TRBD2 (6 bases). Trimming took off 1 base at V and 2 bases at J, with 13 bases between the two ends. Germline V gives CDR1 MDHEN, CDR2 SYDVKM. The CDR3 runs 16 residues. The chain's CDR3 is CASSLLRDFTTDTQYF. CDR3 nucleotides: TGTGCCAGCAGTTTATTAAGGGACTTTACCACAGATACGCAGTATTTT.

The CDR3 sequence: CASSLVYPDQPQHF. The CDR3 nucleotides read TGCGCCAGCAGCCTCGTTTATCCCGATCAGCCCCAGCATTTT. The chain couples TRBV4-1 to TRBJ1-5; no definite D call. The CDR3 length is 14 residues. V was trimmed by 4 bases and J by 5 bases, leaving 12 bases between them. Germline V CDR1 and CDR2: MGHRA, YSYEKL.

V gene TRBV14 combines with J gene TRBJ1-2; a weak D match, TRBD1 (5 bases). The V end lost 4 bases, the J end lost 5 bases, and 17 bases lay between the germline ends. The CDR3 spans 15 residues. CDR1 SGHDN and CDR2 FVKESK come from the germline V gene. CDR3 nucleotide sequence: TGTGCCAGCAGCCCCGGGACGGCCGGGACTTATGGCTACACCTTC. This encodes CASSPGTAGTYGYTF.

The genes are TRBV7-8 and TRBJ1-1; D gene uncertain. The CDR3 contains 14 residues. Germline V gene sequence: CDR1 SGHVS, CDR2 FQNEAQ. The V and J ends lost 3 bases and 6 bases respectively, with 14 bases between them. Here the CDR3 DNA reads TGTGCCAGCAGCTTCGACGTGAGGGAACCTGAAGCTTTCTTT. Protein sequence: CASSFDVREPEAFF.

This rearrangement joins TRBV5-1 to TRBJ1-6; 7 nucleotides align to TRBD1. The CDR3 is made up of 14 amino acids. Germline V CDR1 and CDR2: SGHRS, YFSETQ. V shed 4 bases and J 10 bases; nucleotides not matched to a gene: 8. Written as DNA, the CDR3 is TGCGCCAGCAGCAAGGGGACAGAACTATCACCCCTCCACTTT. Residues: CASSKGTELSPLHF.

The CDR3 DNA follows: TGTGCCAGCAGCTTAGAGGTTAGGGGCTCCTACGAGCAGTACTTC. Protein sequence: CASSLEVRGSYEQYF. This rearrangement joins TRBV13 to TRBJ2-7; perhaps TRBD1 as D (5 bases). Germline CDR1 reads PRHDT; CDR2 reads FYEKMQ (reference sequence). The V and J ends lost 1 base and 0 bases respectively, with 10 bases between them. The CDR3 is 15 amino acids.

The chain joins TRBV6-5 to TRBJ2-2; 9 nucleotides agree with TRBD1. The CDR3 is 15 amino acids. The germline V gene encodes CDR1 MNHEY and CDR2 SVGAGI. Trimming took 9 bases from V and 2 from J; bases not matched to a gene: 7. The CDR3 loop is CASKAGQGNTGELFF. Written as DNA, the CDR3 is TGTGCCAGTAAAGCGGGACAGGGCAACACCGGGGAGCTGTTTTTT.

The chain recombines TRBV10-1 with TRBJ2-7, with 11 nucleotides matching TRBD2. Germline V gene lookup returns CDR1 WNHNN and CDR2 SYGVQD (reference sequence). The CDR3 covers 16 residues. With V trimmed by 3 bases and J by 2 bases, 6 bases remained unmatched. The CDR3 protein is CASSERLAGGTYEQYF. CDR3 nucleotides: TGCGCCAGCAGTGAAAGGCTAGCGGGGGGTACCTACGAGCAGTACTTC.

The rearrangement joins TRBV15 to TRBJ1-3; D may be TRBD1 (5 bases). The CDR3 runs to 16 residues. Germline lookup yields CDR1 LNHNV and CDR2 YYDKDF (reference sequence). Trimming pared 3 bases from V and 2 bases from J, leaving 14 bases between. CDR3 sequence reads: CATSSNEAGPGNTIYF. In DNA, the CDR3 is TGTGCCACCAGCAGCAACGAGGCAGGGCCTGGAAACACCATATATTTT. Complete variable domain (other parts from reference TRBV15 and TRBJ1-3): DAMVIQNPRYQVTQFGKPVTLSCSQTLNHNVMYWYQQKSSQAPKLLFHYYDKDFNNEADTPDNFQSRRPNTSFCFLDIRSPGLGDTAMYLCATSSNEAGPGNTIYFGEGSWLTVV.

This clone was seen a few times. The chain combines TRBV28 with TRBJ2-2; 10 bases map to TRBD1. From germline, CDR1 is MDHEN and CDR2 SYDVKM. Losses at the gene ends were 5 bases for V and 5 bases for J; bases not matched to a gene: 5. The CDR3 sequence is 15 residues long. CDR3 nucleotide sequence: TGTGCCAGCAGTATGACAGGGGGCGGGACCGGGGAGCTGTTTTTT. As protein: CASSMTGGGTGELFF.

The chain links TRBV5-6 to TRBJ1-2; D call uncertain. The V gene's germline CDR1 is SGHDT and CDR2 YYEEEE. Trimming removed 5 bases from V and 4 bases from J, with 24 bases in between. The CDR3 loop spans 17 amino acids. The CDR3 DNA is TGTGCCAGCAGTTCCGACGGGATGGGTGGGGTTGTCTATGGCTACACCTTC. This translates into CASSSDGMGGVVYGYTF.

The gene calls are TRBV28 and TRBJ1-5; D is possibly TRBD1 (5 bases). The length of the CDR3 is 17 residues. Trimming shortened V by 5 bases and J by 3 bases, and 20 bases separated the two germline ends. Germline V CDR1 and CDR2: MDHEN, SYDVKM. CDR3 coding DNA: TGTGCCAGCAGTCTGTTTCGGGGGAGGCTAACCAATCAGCCCCAGCATTTT. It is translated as CASSLFRGRLTNQPQHF.

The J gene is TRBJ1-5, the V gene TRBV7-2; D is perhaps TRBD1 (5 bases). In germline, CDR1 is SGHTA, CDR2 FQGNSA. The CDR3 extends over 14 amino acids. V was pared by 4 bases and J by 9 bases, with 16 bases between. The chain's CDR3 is CASSSEFQGRPQHF. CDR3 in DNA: TGTGCCAGCAGCTCAGAGTTTCAGGGTCGGCCCCAGCATTTT.

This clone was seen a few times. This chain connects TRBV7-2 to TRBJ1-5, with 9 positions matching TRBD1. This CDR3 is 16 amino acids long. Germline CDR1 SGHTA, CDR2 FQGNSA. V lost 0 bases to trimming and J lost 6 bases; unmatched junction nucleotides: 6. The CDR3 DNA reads TGTGCCAGCAGCTTAGCATACAGGGGGCAGGGTCAGCCCCAGCATTTT. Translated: CASSLAYRGQGQPQHF.

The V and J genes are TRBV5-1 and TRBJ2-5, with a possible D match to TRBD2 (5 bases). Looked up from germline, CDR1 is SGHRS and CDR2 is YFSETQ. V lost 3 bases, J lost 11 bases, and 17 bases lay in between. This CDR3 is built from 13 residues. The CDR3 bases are TGCGCCAGCAGCTCATGGCCCGGGAATCAGCAGTACTTC. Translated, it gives CASSSWPGNQQYF.

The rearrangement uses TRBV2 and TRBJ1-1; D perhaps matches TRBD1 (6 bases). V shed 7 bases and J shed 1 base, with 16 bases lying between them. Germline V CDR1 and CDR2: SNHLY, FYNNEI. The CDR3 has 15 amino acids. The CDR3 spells CASTRPGTTNTEAFF. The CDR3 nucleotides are TGTGCCAGCACCAGGCCAGGGACAACGAACACTGAAGCTTTCTTT.

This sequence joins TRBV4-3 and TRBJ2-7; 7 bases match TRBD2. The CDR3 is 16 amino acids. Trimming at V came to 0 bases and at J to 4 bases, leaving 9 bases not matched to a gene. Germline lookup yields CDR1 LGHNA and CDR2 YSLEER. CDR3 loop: CASSQDLPGGNYEQYF. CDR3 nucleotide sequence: TGCGCCAGCAGCCAAGATCTTCCGGGAGGAAATTACGAGCAGTACTTC.

CDR3 sequence (DNA): TGTGCCAGCAGCCCGACAGGGGTGGAGAATGAGCAGTTCTTC. This translates into CASSPTGVENEQFF. V is TRBV5-4 and J is TRBJ2-1; 8 bases are a match to TRBD1. This CDR3 region has 14 residues. The J segment lost 7 bases and the V segment lost 4 bases, leaving 7 bases of the junction unmatched. CDR1 SGHNT and CDR2 YYREEE come from the germline V gene (reference sequence).

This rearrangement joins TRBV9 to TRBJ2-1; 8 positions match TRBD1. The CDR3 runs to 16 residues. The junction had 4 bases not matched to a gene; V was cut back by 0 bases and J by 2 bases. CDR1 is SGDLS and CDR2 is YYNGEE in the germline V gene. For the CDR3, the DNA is TGTGCCAGCAGCGTAGGCCACAGGGGGACCTACAATGAGCAGTTCTTC. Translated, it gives CASSVGHRGTYNEQFF.

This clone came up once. The CDR3 nucleotides read TGTGCCAGCAGTCCCACACTCGCCATCGGGGCCGGGGAGCTGTTTTTT. It codes for CASSPTLAIGAGELFF. V gene TRBV11-3 combines with J gene TRBJ2-2; tentatively, D is TRBD2 (5 bases). This CDR3 has 16 amino acids. The V end lost 6 bases, the J end lost 6 bases, and 20 bases lay between the germline ends. Germline V gene sequence: CDR1 SGHNT, CDR2 YENEEA.

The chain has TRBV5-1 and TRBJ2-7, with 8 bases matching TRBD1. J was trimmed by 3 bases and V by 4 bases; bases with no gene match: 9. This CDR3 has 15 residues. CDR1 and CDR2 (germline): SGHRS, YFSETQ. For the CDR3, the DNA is TGCGCCAGCAGCCCGGAGGGACAGGTCGGCTACGAGCAGTACTTC. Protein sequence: CASSPEGQVGYEQYF. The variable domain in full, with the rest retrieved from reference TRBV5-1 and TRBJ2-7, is KAGVTQTPRYLIKTRGQQVTLSCSPISGHRSVSWYQQTPGQGLQFLFEYFSETQRNKGNFPGRFSGRQFSNSRSEMNVSTLELGDSALYLCASSPEGQVGYEQYFGPGTRLTVT.

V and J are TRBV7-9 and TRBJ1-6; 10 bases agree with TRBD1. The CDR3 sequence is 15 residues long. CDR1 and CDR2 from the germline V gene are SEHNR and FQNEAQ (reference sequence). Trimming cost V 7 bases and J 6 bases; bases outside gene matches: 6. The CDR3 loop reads CASNTGQGSNSPLHF. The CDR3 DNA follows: TGTGCCAGCAACACGGGACAGGGGTCTAATTCACCCCTCCACTTT. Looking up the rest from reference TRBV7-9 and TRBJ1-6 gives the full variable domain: DTGVSQNPRHKITKRGQNVTFRCDPISEHNRLYWYRQTLGQGPEFLTYFQNEAQLEKSRLLSDRFSAERPKGSFSTLEIQRTEQGDSAMYLCASNTGQGSNSPLHFGNGTRLTVT.

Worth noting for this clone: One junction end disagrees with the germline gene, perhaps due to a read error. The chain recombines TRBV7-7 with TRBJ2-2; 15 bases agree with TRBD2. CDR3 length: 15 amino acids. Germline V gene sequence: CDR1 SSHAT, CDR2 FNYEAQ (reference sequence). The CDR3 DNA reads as TGTGCTAGCAGCCGGACTAGCGGGGGGGCCGGGGAGCTGTTTTTT. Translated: CASSRTSGGAGELFF.

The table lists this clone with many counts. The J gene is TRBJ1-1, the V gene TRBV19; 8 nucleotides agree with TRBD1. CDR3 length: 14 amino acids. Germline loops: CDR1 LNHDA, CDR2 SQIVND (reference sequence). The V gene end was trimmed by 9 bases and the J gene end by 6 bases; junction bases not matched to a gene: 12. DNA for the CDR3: TGTGCCAGCAACACTCGACAGGGGAGGGCTGAAGCTTTCTTT. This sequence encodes CASNTRQGRAEAFF.

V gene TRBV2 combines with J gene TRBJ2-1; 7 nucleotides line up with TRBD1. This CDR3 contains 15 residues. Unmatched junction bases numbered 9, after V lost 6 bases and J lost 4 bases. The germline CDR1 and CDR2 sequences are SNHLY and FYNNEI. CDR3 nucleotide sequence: TGTGCCAGCAGACGTCCGGGACAGTCTTACAATGAGCAGTTCTTC. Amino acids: CASRRPGQSYNEQFF. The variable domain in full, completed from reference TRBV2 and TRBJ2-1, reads EPEVTQTPSHQVTQMGQEVILRCVPISNHLYFYWYRQILGQKVEFLVSFYNNEISEKSEIFDDQFSVERPDGSNFTLKIRSTKLEDSAMYFCASRRPGQSYNEQFFGPGTRLTVL.

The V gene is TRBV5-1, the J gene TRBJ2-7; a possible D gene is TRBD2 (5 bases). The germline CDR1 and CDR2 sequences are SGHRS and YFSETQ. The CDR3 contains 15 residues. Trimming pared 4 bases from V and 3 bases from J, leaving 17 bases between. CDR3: CASSDVIGSDYEQYF. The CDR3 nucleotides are TGCGCCAGCAGCGACGTGATAGGGAGCGACTACGAGCAGTACTTC.

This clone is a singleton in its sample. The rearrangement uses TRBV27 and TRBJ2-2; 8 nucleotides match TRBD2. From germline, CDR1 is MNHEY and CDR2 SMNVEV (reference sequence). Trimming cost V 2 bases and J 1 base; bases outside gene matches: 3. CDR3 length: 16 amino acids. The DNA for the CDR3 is TGTGCCAGCAGTTTAACAGCGGGGGTGAACACCGGGGAGCTGTTTTTT. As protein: CASSLTAGVNTGELFF.

The CDR3 is CASSEATSGGFLETQYF. CDR3 bases: TGTGCCAGCAGTGAAGCGACTAGCGGGGGGTTTTTGGAGACCCAGTACTTC. The chain joins TRBV6-1 to TRBJ2-5, with 13 bases lining up with TRBD2. Germline CDR1 and CDR2: MNHNS and SASEGT. This CDR3 is built from 17 residues. V gave up 0 bases and J gave up 5 bases; unmatched junction bases: 6.

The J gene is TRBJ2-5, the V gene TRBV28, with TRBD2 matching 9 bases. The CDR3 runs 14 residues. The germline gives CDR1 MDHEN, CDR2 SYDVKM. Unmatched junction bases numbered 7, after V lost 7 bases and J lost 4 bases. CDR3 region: CASTSRTSAETQYF. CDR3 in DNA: TGTGCCAGCACCTCTCGGACTAGCGCAGAGACCCAGTACTTC.

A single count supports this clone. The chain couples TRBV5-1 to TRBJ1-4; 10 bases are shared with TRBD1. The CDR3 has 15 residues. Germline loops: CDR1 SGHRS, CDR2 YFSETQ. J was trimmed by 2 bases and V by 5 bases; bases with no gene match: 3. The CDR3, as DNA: TGCGCCAGCAGATCGACAGGGGGCACTAATGAAAAACTGTTTTTT. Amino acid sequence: CASRSTGGTNEKLFF.

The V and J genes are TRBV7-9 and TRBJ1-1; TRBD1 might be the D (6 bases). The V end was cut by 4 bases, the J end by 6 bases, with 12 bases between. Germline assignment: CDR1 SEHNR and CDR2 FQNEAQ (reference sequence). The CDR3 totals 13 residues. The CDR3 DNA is TGTGCCAGCAGCTCAGGCTGGACAGCTGAAGCTTTCTTT. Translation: CASSSGWTAEAFF.